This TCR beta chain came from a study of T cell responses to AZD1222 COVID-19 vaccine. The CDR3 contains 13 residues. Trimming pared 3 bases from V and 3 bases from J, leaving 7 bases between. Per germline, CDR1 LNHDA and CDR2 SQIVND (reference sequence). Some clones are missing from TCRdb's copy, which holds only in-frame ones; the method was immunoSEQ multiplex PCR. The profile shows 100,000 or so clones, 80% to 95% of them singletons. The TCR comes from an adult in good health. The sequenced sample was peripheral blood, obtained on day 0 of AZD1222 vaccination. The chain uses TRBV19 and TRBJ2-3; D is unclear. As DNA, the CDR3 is TGTGCCAGTAGTATGAGGTGGACAGATACGCAGTATTTT. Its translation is CASSMRWTDTQYF.